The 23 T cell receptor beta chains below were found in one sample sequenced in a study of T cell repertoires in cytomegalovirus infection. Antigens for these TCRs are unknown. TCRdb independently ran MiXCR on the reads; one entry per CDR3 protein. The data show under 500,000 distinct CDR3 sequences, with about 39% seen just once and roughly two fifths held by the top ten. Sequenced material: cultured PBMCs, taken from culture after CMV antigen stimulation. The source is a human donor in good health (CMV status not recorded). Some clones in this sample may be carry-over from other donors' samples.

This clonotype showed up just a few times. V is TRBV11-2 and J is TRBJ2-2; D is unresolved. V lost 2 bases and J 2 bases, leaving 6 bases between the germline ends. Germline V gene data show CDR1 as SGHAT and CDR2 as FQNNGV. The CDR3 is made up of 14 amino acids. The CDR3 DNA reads TGTGCCAGCAGCTTAATCCCAAACACCGGGGAGCTGTTTTTT. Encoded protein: CASSLIPNTGELFF.

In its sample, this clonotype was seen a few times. The CDR3 DNA sequence: TGTGCCAGCAGCCGCGACGGACTAGCGGGCGGGGTGGGACAAGAGACCCAGTACTTC. It specifies CASSRDGLAGGVGQETQYF. The chain carries TRBV11-2 and TRBJ2-5; 11 nucleotides align to TRBD2. In germline, CDR1 is SGHAT, CDR2 FQNNGV. There are 19 residues in the CDR3. V dropped 5 bases and J dropped 2; count of bases not matched to a gene: 16. Together with reference TRBV11-2 and TRBJ2-5, the CDR3 gives the full variable domain: EAGVAQSPRYKIIEKRQSVAFWCNPISGHATLYWYQQILGQGPKLLIQFQNNGVVDDSQLPKDRFSAERLKGVDSTLKIQPAKLEDSAVYLCASSRDGLAGGVGQETQYFGPGTRLLVL.

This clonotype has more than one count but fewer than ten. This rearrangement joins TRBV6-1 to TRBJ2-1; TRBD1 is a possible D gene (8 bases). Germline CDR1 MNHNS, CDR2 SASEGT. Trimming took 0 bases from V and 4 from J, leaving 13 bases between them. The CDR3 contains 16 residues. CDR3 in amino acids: CASSEANRGGYNEQFF. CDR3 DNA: TGTGCCAGCAGTGAAGCGAACAGGGGGGGGTACAATGAGCAGTTCTTC.

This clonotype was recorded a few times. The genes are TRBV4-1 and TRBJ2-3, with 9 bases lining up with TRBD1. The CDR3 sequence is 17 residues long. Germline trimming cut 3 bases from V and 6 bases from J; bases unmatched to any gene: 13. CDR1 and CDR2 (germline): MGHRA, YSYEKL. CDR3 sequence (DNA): TGCGCCAGCAGCCATCCCTTAGGACAGGGGTTAACGGATACGCAGTATTTT. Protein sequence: CASSHPLGQGLTDTQYF.

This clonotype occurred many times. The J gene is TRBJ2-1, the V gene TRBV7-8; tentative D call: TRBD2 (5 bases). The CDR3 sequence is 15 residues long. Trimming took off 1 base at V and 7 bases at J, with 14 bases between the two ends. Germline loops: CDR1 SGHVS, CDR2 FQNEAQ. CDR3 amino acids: CASSLGVGARNEQFF. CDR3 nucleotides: TGTGCCAGCAGCTTAGGTGTGGGAGCGAGGAATGAGCAGTTCTTC.

The CDR3: CASSRGAEAFF. As DNA, the CDR3 is TGTGCCAGCAGCCGTGGCGCTGAAGCTTTCTTT. This sequence joins TRBV7-8 and TRBJ1-1; D is uncertain. The CDR3 contains 11 residues. Trimming left V 5 bases short and J 6 bases short, with 7 bases between. Germline V gene lookup returns CDR1 SGHVS and CDR2 FQNEAQ. Based on the CDR3 plus reference TRBV7-8 and TRBJ1-1, the full variable domain is GAGVSQSPRYKVAKRGQDVALRCDPISGHVSLFWYQQALGQGPEFLTYFQNEAQLDKSGLPSDRFFAERPEGSVSTLKIQRTQQEDSAVYLCASSRGAEAFFGQGTRLTVV.

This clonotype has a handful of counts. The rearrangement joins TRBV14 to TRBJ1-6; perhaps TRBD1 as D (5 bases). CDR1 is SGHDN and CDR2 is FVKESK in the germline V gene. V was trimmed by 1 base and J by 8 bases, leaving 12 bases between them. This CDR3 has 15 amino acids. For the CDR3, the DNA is TGTGCCAGCAGCCAAGGGGACTACCTAGATTCACCCCTCCACTTT. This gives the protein CASSQGDYLDSPLHF. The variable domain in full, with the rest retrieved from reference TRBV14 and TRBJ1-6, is EAGVTQFPSHSVIEKGQTVTLRCDPISGHDNLYWYRRVMGKEIKFLLHFVKESKQDESGMPNNRFLAERTGGTYSTLKVQPAELEDSGVYFCASSQGDYLDSPLHFGNGTRLTVT.

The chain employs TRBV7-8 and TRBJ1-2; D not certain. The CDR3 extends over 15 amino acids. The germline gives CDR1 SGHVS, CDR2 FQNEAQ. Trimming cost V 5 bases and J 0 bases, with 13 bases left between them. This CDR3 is CASSIETRANYGYTF. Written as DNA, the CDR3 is TGTGCCAGCAGCATCGAGACACGGGCTAACTATGGCTACACCTTC.

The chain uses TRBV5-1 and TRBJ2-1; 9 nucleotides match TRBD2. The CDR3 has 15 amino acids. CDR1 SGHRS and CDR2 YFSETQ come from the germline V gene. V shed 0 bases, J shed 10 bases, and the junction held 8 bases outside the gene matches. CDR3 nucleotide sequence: TGCGCCAGCAGCTTGGCGGCGGGAGGGCCGGGAGAGCAGTTCTTC. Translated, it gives CASSLAAGGPGEQFF.

CDR3 nucleotide sequence: TGTGCCAGCAGACCCCTTAGGGGGACCCCCTACGAGCAGTACTTC. Its translation is CASRPLRGTPYEQYF. The V and J genes are TRBV7-4 and TRBJ2-7, with D perhaps TRBD1 (6 bases). Trimming left V 6 bases short and J 2 bases short, with 17 bases between. Germline CDR1 reads SGHVT; CDR2 reads SQSDAQ. CDR3 length: 15 residues.

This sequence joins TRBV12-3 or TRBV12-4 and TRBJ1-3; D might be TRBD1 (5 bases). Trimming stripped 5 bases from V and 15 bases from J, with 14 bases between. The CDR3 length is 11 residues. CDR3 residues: CASSPDRTEYF. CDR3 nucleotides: TGTGCCAGCAGTCCCGACAGAACCGAATATTTT.

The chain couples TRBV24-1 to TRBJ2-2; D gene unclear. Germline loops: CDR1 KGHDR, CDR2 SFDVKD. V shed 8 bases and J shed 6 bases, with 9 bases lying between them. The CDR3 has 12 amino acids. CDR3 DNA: TGTGCCACCAAAGGGCTCTCCGGGGAGCTGTTTTTT. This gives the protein CATKGLSGELFF.

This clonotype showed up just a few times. The CDR3 bases are TGTGCCAGCAGCGGGAGGGGGGAAGAGACCCAGTACTTC. Amino acids: CASSGRGEETQYF. V usage is TRBV25-1 and J usage is TRBJ2-5; 8 bases agree with TRBD2. J gave up 3 bases and V 6 bases, and 3 bases lay outside the gene matches. The CDR3 is made up of 13 amino acids. Germline CDR1 MGHDK, CDR2 SYGVNS.

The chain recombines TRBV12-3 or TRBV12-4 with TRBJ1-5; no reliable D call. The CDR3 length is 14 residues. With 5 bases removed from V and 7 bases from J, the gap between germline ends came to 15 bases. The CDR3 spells CASSPHLREQPQHF. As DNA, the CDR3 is TGTGCCAGCAGTCCCCACCTTCGAGAACAGCCCCAGCATTTT.

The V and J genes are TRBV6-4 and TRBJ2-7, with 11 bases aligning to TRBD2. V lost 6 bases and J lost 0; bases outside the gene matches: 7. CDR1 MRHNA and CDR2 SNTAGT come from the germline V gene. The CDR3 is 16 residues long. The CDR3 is CASRDTSGGSSYEQYF. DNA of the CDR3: TGTGCCAGCAGAGATACTAGCGGGGGATCCTCCTACGAGCAGTACTTC.

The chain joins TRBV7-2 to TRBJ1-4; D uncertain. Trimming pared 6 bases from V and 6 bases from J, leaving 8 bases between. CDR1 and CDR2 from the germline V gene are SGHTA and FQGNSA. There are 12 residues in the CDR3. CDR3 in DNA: TGTGCCAGCAGGGGAGGAGATGAAAAACTGTTTTTT. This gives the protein CASRGGDEKLFF.

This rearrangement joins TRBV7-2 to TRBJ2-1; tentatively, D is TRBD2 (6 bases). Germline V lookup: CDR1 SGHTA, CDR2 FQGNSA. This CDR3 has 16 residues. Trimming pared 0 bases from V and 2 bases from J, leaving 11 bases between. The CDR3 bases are TGTGCCAGCAGCTTAGCTAGGGACTCCACCTACAATGAGCAGTTCTTC. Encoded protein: CASSLARDSTYNEQFF.

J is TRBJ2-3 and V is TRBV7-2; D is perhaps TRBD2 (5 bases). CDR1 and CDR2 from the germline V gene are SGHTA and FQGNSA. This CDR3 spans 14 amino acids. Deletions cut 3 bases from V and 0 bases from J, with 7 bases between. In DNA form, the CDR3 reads TGTGCCAGCAGCTTCGGACTGAGCACAGATACGCAGTATTTT. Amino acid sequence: CASSFGLSTDTQYF.

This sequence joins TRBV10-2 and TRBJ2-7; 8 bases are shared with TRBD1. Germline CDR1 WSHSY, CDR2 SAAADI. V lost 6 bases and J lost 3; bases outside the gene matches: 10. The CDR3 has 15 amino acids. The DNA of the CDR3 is TGCGCCAGCAGCTCTTCGGGACAGGACCTCTACGAGCAGTACTTC. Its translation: CASSSSGQDLYEQYF.

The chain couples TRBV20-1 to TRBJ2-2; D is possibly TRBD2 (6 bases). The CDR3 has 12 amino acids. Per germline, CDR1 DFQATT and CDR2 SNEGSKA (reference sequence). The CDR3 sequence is CAVGGNTGELFF. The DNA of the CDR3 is TGCGCGGTGGGGGGAAACACCGGGGAGCTGTTTTTT.

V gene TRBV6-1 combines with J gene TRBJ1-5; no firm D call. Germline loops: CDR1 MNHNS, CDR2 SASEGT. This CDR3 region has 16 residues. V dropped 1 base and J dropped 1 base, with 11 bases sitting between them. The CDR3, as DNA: TGTGCCAGCAGTGAAGAGATAGGAATGAGCAATCAGCCCCAGCATTTT. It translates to CASSEEIGMSNQPQHF.

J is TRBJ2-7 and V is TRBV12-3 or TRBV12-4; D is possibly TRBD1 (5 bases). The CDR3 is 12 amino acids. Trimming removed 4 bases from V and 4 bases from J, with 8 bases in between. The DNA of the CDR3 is TGTGCCAGCAGTTCGACAGAGTACGAGCAGTACTTC. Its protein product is CASSSTEYEQYF.

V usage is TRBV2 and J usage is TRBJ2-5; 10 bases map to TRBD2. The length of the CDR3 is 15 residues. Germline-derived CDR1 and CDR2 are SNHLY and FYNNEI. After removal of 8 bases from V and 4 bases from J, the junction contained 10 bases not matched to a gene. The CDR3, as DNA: TGTGCCAGCCGGGCTCGCCTAGCGGGAGCAGAGACCCAGTACTTC. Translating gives CASRARLAGAETQYF. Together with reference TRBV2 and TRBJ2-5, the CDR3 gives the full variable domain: EPEVTQTPSHQVTQMGQEVILRCVPISNHLYFYWYRQILGQKVEFLVSFYNNEISEKSEIFDDQFSVERPDGSNFTLKIRSTKLEDSAMYFCASRARLAGAETQYFGPGTRLLVL.